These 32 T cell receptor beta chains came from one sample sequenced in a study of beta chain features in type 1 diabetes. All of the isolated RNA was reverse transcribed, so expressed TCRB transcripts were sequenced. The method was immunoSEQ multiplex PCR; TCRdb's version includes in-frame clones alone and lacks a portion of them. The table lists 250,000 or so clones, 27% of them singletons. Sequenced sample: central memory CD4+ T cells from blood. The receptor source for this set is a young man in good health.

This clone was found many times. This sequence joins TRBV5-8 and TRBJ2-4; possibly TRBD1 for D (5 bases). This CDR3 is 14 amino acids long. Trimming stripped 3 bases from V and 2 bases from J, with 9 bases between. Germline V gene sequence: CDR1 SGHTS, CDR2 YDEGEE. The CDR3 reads CASSYQGTKNIQYF. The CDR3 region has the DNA TGTGCCAGCAGCTATCAGGGCACCAAAAACATTCAGTACTTC.

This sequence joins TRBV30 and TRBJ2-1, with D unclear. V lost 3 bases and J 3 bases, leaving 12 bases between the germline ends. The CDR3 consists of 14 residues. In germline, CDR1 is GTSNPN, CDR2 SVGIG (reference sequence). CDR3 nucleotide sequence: TGTGCCTGGAGCGTAAAGGTAGTCTACAATGAGCAGTTCTTC. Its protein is CAWSVKVVYNEQFF.

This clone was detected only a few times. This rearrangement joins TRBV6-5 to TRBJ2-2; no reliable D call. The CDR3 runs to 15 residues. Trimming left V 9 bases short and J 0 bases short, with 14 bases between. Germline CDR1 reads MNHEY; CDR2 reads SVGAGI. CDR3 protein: CARELGFANTGELFF. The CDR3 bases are TGTGCCAGGGAATTGGGGTTCGCGAACACCGGGGAGCTGTTTTTT.

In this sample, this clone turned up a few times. The CDR3 loop is CASSPTGVKVTDTQYF. CDR3 in DNA: TGTGCCAGTAGTCCAACAGGGGTAAAGGTCACAGATACGCAGTATTTT. The chain combines TRBV19 with TRBJ2-3; 7 bases fit TRBD1. Germline V lookup: CDR1 LNHDA, CDR2 SQIVND (reference sequence). J lost 2 bases, V lost 5 bases, and 10 bases had no gene match. The CDR3 is made up of 16 amino acids. The entire variable domain, with the rest obtained from reference TRBV19 and TRBJ2-3, is as follows: DGGITQSPKYLFRKEGQNVTLSCEQNLNHDAMYWYRQDPGQGLRLIYYSQIVNDFQKGDIAEGYSVSREKKESFPLTVTSAQKNPTAFYLCASSPTGVKVTDTQYFGPGTRLTVL.

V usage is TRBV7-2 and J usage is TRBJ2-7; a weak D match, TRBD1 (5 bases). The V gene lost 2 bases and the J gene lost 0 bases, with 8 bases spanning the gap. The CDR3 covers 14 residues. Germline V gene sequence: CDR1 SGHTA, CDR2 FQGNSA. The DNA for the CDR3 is TGTGCCAGCAGCTTAAAGACAGTCTCCTACGAGCAGTACTTC. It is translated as CASSLKTVSYEQYF.

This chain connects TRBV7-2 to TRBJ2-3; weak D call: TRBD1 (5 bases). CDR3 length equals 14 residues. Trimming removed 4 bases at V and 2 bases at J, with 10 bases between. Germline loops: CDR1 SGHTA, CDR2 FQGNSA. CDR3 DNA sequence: TGTGCCAGCAGCTCGAGACAGTCCACAGATACGCAGTATTTT. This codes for CASSSRQSTDTQYF.

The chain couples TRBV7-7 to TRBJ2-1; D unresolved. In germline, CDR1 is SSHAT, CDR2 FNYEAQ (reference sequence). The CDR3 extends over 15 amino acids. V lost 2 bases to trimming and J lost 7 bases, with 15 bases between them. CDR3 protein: CASSLRAEPRNEQFF. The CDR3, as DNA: TGTGCCAGCAGCTTAAGGGCGGAGCCTCGGAATGAGCAGTTCTTC.

The CDR3 bases are TGTGCCAGCAGCCCCCATATAGCGGGAGGGGATACGCAGTATTTT. This encodes CASSPHIAGGDTQYF. The chain employs TRBV28 and TRBJ2-3; 11 bases agree with TRBD2. J was trimmed by 6 bases and V by 6 bases; bases with no gene match: 8. The germline gives CDR1 MDHEN, CDR2 SYDVKM. The CDR3 length is 15 residues.

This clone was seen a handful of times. The CDR3 DNA reads TGTGCCTGGGGAAGCGACTGGCTCACAGATACGCAGTATTTT. It is translated as CAWGSDWLTDTQYF. The J gene is TRBJ2-3, the V gene TRBV30; D unclear. CDR1 is GTSNPN, CDR2 SVGIG, per germline (reference sequence). CDR3 length equals 14 residues. The germline V and J ends were trimmed by 5 bases and 2 bases, with 14 bases remaining between them.

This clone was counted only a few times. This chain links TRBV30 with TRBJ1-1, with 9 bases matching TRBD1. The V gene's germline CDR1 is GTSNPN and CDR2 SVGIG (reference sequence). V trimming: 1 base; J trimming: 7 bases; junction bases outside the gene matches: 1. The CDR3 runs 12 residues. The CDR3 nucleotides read TGTGCCTGGAGTGGACAGGGGGTTGAAGCTTTCTTT. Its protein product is CAWSGQGVEAFF.

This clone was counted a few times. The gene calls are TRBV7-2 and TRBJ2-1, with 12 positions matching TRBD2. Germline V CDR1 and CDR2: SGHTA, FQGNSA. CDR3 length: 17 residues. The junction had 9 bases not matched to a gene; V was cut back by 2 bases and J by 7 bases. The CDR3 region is CASSLKRTSGAPNEQFF. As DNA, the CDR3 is TGTGCCAGCAGCTTAAAACGGACTAGCGGGGCACCTAATGAGCAGTTCTTC.

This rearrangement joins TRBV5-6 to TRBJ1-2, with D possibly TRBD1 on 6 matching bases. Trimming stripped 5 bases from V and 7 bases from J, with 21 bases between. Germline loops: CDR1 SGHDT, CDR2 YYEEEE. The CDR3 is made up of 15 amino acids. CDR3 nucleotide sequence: TGTGCCAGCAGTTACGGACAGTTCGGGGCATCTGGCTACACCTTC. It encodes CASSYGQFGASGYTF. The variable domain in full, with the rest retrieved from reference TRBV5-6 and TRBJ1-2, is DAGVTQSPTHLIKTRGQQVTLRCSPKSGHDTVSWYQQALGQGPQFIFQYYEEEERQRGNFPDRFSGHQFPNYSSELNVNALLLGDSALYLCASSYGQFGASGYTFGSGTRLTVV.

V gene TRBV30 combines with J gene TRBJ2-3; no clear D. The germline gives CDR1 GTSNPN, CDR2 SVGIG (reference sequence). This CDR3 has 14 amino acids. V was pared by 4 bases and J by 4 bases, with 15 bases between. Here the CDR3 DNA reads TGTGCCTGGACTACCGGTAGTACCGCAGATACGCAGTATTTT. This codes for CAWTTGSTADTQYF.

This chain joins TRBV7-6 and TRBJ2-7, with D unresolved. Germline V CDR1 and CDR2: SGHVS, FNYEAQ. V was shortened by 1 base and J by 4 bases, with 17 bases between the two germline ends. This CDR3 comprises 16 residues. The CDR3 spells CASSLGTPGGIYEQYF. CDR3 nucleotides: TGTGCCAGCAGCTTAGGGACCCCAGGCGGAATATACGAGCAGTACTTC. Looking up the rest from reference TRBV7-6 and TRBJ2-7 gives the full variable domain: GAGVSQSPRYKVTKRGQDVALRCDPISGHVSLYWYRQALGQGPEFLTYFNYEAQQDKSGLPNDRFSAERPEGSISTLTIQRTEQRDSAMYRCASSLGTPGGIYEQYFGPGTRLTVT.

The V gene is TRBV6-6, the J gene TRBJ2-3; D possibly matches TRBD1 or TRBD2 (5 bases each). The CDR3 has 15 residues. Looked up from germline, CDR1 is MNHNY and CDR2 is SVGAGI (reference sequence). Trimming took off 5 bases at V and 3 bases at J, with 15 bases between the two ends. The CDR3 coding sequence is TGTGCCAGCAGTGACAGTGGGGGTTGGACAGATACGCAGTATTTT. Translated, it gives CASSDSGGWTDTQYF.

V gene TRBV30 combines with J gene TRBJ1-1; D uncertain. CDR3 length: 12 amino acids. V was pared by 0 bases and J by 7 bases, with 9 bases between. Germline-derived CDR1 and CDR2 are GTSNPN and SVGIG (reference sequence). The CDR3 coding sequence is TGTGCCTGGAGTGTACGAGGGAATGAAGCTTTCTTT. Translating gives CAWSVRGNEAFF. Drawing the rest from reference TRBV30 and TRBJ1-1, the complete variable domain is SQTIHQWPATLVQPVGSPLSLECTVEGTSNPNLYWYRQAAGRGLQLLFYSVGIGQISSEVPQNLSASRPQDRQFILSSKKLLLSDSGFYLCAWSVRGNEAFFGQGTRLTVV.

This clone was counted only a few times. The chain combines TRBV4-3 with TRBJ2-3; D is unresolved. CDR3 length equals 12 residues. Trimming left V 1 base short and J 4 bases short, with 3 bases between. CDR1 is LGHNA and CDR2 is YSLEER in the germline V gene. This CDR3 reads CASSQGPDTQYF. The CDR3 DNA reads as TGCGCCAGCAGCCAAGGGCCAGATACGCAGTATTTT.

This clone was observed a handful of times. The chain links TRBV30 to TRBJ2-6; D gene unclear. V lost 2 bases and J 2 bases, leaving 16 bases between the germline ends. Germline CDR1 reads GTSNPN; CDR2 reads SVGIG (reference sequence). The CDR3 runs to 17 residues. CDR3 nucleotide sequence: TGTGCCTGGAGTATGGCGAGTAAGGGCGCTGGGGCCAACGTCCTGACTTTC. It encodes CAWSMASKGAGANVLTF.

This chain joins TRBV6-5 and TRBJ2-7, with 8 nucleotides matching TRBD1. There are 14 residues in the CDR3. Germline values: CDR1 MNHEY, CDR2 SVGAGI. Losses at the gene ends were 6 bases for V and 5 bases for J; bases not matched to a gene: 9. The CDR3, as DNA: TGTGCCAGCAGCCCACGACAGGGGCGAAACGAGCAGTACTTC. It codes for CASSPRQGRNEQYF.

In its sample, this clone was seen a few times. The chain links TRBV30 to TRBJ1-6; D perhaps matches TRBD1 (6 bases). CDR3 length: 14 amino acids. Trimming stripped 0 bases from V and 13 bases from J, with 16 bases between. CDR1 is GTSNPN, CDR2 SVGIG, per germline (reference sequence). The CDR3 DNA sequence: TGTGCCTGGAGTGTCTCGGCTACAGGGATCCCCCTCCACTTT. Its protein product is CAWSVSATGIPLHF.

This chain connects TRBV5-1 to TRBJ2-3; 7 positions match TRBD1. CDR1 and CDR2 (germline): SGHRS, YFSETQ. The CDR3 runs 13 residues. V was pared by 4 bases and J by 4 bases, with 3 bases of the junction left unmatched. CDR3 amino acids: CASSLTGSDTQYF. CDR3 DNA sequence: TGCGCCAGCAGCCTGACAGGGTCAGATACGCAGTATTTT.

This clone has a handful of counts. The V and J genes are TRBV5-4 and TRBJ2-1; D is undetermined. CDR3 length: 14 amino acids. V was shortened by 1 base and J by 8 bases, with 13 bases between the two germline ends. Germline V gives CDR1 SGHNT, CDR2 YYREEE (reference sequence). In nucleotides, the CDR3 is TGTGCCAGCAGCTTGACGGTCCCGCGCGATGAGCAGTTCTTC. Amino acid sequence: CASSLTVPRDEQFF. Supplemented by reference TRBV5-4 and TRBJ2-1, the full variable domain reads ETGVTQSPTHLIKTRGQQVTLRCSSQSGHNTVSWYQQALGQGPQFIFQYYREEENGRGNFPPRFSGLQFPNYSSELNVNALELDDSALYLCASSLTVPRDEQFFGPGTRLTVL.

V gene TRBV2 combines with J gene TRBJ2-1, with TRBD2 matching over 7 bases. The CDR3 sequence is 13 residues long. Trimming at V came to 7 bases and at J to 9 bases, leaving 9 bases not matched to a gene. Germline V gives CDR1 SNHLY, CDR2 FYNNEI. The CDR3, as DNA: TGTGCCAGCACAGATCAAGCGGGGTTTGAGCAGTTCTTC. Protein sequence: CASTDQAGFEQFF. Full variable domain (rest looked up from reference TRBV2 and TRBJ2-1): EPEVTQTPSHQVTQMGQEVILRCVPISNHLYFYWYRQILGQKVEFLVSFYNNEISEKSEIFDDQFSVERPDGSNFTLKIRSTKLEDSAMYFCASTDQAGFEQFFGPGTRLTVL.

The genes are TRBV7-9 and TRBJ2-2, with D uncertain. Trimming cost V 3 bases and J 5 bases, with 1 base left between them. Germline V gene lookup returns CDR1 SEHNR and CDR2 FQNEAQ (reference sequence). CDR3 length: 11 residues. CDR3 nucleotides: TGTGCCAGCAGCTTTACCGGGGAGCTGTTTTTT. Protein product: CASSFTGELFF.

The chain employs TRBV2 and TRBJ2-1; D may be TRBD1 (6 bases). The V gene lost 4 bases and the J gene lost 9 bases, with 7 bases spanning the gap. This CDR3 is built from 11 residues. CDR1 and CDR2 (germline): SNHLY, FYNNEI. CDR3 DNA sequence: TGTGCCAGCAGTGGCAGGGGTGAGCAGTTCTTC. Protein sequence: CASSGRGEQFF.

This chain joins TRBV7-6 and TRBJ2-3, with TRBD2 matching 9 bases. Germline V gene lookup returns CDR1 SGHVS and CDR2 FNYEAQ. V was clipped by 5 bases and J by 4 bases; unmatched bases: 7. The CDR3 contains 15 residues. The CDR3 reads CASSRPGLAPDTQYF. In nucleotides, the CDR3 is TGTGCCAGCAGCCGTCCGGGACTAGCACCAGATACGCAGTATTTT.

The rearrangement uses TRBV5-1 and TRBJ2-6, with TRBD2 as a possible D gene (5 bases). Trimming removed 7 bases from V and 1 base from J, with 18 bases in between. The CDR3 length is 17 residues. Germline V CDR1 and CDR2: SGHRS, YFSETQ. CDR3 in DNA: TGCGCCAGCGGCCCGGGGATGTCGTTTTCTGGGGCCAACGTCCTGACTTTC. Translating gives CASGPGMSFSGANVLTF.

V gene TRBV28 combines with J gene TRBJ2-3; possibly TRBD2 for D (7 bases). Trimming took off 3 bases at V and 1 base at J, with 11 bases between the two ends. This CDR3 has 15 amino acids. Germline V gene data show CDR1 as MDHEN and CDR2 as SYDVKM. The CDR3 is CASSFYGGRTDTQYF. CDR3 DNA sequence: TGTGCCAGCAGTTTTTACGGGGGGCGCACAGATACGCAGTATTTT.

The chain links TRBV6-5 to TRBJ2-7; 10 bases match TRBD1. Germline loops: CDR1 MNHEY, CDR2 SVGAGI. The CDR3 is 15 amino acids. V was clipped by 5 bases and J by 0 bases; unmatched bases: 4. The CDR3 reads CASSPGTGASYEQYF. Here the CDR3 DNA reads TGTGCCAGCAGTCCCGGGACAGGGGCCTCCTACGAGCAGTACTTC.

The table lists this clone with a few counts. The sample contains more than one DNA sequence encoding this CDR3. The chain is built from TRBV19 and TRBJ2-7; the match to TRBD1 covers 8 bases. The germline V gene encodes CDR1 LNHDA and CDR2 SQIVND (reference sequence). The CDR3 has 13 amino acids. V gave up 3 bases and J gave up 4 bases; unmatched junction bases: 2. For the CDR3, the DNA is TGTGCCAGTAGTATCAGGGGGCAGTACGAGCAGTACTTC. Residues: CASSIRGQYEQYF.

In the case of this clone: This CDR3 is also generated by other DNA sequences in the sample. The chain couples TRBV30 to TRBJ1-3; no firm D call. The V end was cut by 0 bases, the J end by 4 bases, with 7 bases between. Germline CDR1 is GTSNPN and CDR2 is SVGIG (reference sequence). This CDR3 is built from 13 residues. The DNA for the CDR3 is TGTGCCTGGAGTGTAGGATCCGGAAACACCATATATTTT. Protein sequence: CAWSVGSGNTIYF.

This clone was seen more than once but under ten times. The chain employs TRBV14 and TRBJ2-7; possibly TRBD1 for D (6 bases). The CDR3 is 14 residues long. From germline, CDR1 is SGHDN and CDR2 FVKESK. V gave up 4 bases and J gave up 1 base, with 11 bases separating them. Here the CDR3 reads CASSRQGGSYEQYF. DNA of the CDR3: TGTGCCAGCAGCCGACAAGGGGGTTCCTACGAGCAGTACTTC. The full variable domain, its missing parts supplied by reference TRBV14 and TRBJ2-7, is EAGVTQFPSHSVIEKGQTVTLRCDPISGHDNLYWYRRVMGKEIKFLLHFVKESKQDESGMPNNRFLAERTGGTYSTLKVQPAELEDSGVYFCASSRQGGSYEQYFGPGTRLTVT.